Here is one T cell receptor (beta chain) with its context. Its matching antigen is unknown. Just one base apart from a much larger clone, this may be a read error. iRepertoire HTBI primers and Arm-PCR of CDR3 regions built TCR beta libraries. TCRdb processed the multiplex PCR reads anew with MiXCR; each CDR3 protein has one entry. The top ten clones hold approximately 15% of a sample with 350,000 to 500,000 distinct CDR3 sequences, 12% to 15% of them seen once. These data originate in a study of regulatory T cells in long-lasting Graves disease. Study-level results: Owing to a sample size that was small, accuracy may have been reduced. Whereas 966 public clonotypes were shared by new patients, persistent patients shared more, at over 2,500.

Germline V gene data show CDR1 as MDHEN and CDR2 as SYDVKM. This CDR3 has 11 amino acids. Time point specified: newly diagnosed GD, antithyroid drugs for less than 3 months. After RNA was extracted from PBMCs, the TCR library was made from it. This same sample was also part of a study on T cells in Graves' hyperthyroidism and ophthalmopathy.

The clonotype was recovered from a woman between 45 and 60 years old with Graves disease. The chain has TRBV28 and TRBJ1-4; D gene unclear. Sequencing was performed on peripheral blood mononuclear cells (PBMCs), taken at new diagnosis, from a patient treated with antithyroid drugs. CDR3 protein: CASSRGERLFF. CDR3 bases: TGTGCCAGCAGTCGAGGCGAAAGACTGTTTTTT.